What follows are 23 T cell receptor beta chains derived from one specimen sequenced in a study of blood T cell repertoires in COVID-19 (dated by TCRdb to about 2020). The library was generated by the immunoSEQ multiplex PCR assay. TCRdb provides this immuneACCESS table in a form limited to in-frame rearrangements. Some clones are lacking; in checked studies, under half of them reflect an unresolved V gene, and why the rest are absent is not known. This sample comprises about 340,000 clones, 65% to 85% of them detected only once. The ten largest clones represent under 3% of the sample. The sequenced sample was peripheral blood. Every receptor here comes from a man aged 25 to 40 with active or convalescent COVID-19.

The chain couples TRBV5-4 to TRBJ2-3, with a possible D match to TRBD2 (6 bases). CDR3 length equals 15 residues. The germline V gene encodes CDR1 SGHNT and CDR2 YYREEE (reference sequence). Trimming took off 4 bases at V and 0 bases at J, with 12 bases between the two ends. The CDR3 DNA reads TGTGCCAGCAGCCGCCGGGACTCCAGCACAGATACGCAGTATTTT. Protein product: CASSRRDSSTDTQYF.

This rearrangement joins TRBV11-3 to TRBJ1-4; TRBD1 might be the D (5 bases). The germline CDR1 and CDR2 sequences are SGHNT and YENEEA. Deletions cut 5 bases from V and 8 bases from J, with 15 bases between. The CDR3 has 14 amino acids. In nucleotides, the CDR3 is TGTGCCAGCAGCCCTCCAGGGATTAGAGAAAAACTGTTTTTT. It specifies CASSPPGIREKLFF.

The rearrangement links TRBV18 to TRBJ2-7, with D perhaps matching TRBD1 (5 bases). The CDR3 spans 14 residues. V was clipped by 2 bases and J by 0 bases, with 8 bases between them. Germline CDR1 reads KGHSH; CDR2 reads LQKENI. The CDR3 sequence: CASSPGDSSYEQYF. The CDR3 region has the DNA TGTGCCAGCTCACCAGGAGACAGCTCCTACGAGCAGTACTTC.

This clone was found a few times. This chain joins TRBV7-7 and TRBJ2-5, with TRBD2 as a possible D gene (6 bases). This CDR3 has 15 amino acids. V was pared by 3 bases and J by 1 base, with 12 bases between. CDR1 is SSHAT, CDR2 FNYEAQ, per germline (reference sequence). CDR3 bases: TGTGCCAGCAGCTTGACGGGAGAGGCCCAAGAGACCCAGTACTTC. It codes for CASSLTGEAQETQYF.

The chain is built from TRBV3-1 (or the pseudogene TRBV3-2) and TRBJ2-3; TRBD2 is a possible D gene (6 bases). CDR3 length equals 18 residues. CDR1 LGHDT and CDR2 YNNKEL come from the germline V gene (reference sequence). Trimming took off 0 bases at V and 0 bases at J, with 16 bases between the two ends. The CDR3 sequence: CASSQDAGRGSSTDTQYF. CDR3 sequence (DNA): TGTGCCAGCAGCCAAGATGCGGGACGGGGATCTAGCACAGATACGCAGTATTTT.

The chain employs TRBV6-5 and TRBJ1-2, with TRBD1 identical over 7 bases. The CDR3 has 12 residues. CDR1 is MNHEY and CDR2 is SVGAGI in the germline V gene. The trim removed 9 bases at V and 12 bases at J, leaving 13 bases unmatched. CDR3 sequence: CASPGQGVADTF. CDR3 nucleotide sequence: TGTGCCAGTCCAGGCCAGGGGGTGGCGGACACCTTC.

V usage is TRBV7-3 and J usage is TRBJ1-6; D ambiguous. V shed 0 bases and J shed 10 bases, with 7 bases lying between them. Germline V gives CDR1 SGHTA, CDR2 FQGTGA. This CDR3 comprises 13 residues. The CDR3 region has the DNA TGTGCCAGCAGCTTAACTCGGGGATCACCCCTCCACTTT. It yields the protein CASSLTRGSPLHF. Supplemented by reference TRBV7-3 and TRBJ1-6, the full variable domain reads GAGVSQTPSNKVTEKGKYVELRCDPISGHTALYWYRQSLGQGPEFLIYFQGTGAADDSGLPNDRFFAVRPEGSVSTLKIQRTERGDSAVYLCASSLTRGSPLHFGNGTRLTVT.

The chain carries TRBV28 and TRBJ2-1; D gene ambiguous. Deletions cut 7 bases from V and 3 bases from J, with 16 bases between. CDR1 is MDHEN, CDR2 SYDVKM, per germline. The CDR3 contains 15 residues. The CDR3: CASNPDLRFYNEQFF. In nucleotides, the CDR3 is TGTGCCAGCAACCCCGACTTGCGTTTCTACAATGAGCAGTTCTTC.

V gene TRBV19 combines with J gene TRBJ2-7; 7 nucleotides line up with TRBD1. V shed 0 bases and J 2 bases; nucleotides not matched to a gene: 4. Germline V gene lookup returns CDR1 LNHDA and CDR2 SQIVND (reference sequence). The length of the CDR3 is 15 residues. The DNA for the CDR3 is TGTGCCAGTAGTATAGAGGACAGGCTAGCCTACGAGCAGTACTTC. It translates to CASSIEDRLAYEQYF.

This rearrangement joins TRBV18 to TRBJ2-1, with TRBD2 identical over 9 bases. This CDR3 spans 18 amino acids. In germline, CDR1 is KGHSH, CDR2 LQKENI. The V and J ends lost 1 base and 0 bases, in that order; junction bases with no gene match: 7. The CDR3, as DNA: TGTGCCAGCTCACCACTAGCTAGCGGGGTGAGCTCCTACAATGAGCAGTTCTTC. Translated, it gives CASSPLASGVSSYNEQFF.

The chain is built from TRBV7-2 and TRBJ2-7, with TRBD2 identical over 10 bases. CDR3 length equals 14 residues. V dropped 5 bases and J dropped 0; count of bases not matched to a gene: 1. Germline-derived CDR1 and CDR2 are SGHTA and FQGNSA. The CDR3 DNA is TGTGCCAGCAGCGGGACTAGCGCCTCCTACGAGCAGTACTTC. Amino acids: CASSGTSASYEQYF.

This clone turned up a few times. The chain employs TRBV9 and TRBJ1-1, with D tentatively TRBD1 (6 bases). Trimming left V 2 bases short and J 1 base short, with 12 bases between. The CDR3 is 15 residues long. Germline CDR1 reads SGDLS; CDR2 reads YYNGEE. CDR3 sequence: CASSVQGLANTEAFF. CDR3 coding DNA: TGTGCCAGCAGCGTTCAGGGGCTGGCGAACACTGAAGCTTTCTTT.

This clone came up a few times. J is TRBJ2-1 and V is TRBV4-1; the D gene is possibly TRBD2 (6 bases). The ends were cut back, 6 bases at V and 14 bases at J, with 11 bases in the middle. The CDR3 totals 10 residues. The germline CDR1 and CDR2 sequences are MGHRA and YSYEKL. CDR3 DNA: TGCGCCAGCAGGGGCGGGGCCGAGTTCTTC. It encodes CASRGGAEFF.

This chain joins TRBV4-3 and TRBJ2-7; 8 nucleotides line up with TRBD2. V shed 1 base and J 6 bases; nucleotides not matched to a gene: 2. The germline V gene has CDR1 LGHNA and CDR2 YSLEER. The CDR3 sequence is 13 residues long. The CDR3 reads CASSQALAGEQYF. The CDR3 DNA reads as TGCGCCAGCAGCCAAGCCCTAGCGGGCGAGCAGTACTTC.

V and J are TRBV2 and TRBJ2-5; 9 positions agree with TRBD2. This CDR3 comprises 13 residues. Germline V gives CDR1 SNHLY, CDR2 FYNNEI. The chain's CDR3 is CAISAGGEETQYF. Here the CDR3 DNA reads TGTGCAATATCAGCGGGGGGCGAAGAGACCCAGTACTTC.

The genes are TRBV4-2 and TRBJ1-4, with 7 positions matching TRBD1. There are 16 residues in the CDR3. Germline V CDR1 and CDR2: LGHNA, YNFKEQ. Trimming at V came to 1 base and at J to 8 bases, leaving 10 bases not matched to a gene. CDR3 residues: CASSQAGTGDREKLFF. For the CDR3, the DNA is TGTGCCAGCAGCCAAGCCGGAACAGGGGATAGAGAAAAACTGTTTTTT.

J is TRBJ2-2 and V is TRBV2; D is perhaps TRBD2 (5 bases). The CDR3 spans 12 residues. Germline assignment: CDR1 SNHLY and CDR2 FYNNEI. The V gene lost 7 bases and the J gene lost 6 bases, with 9 bases spanning the gap. Here the CDR3 DNA reads TGTGCCAGCAAAGGGCGGGCCGGGGAGCTGTTTTTT. It encodes CASKGRAGELFF.

This chain joins TRBV9 and TRBJ2-1, with 9 bases fitting TRBD2. V shed 0 bases, J shed 5 bases, and the junction held 6 bases outside the gene matches. The CDR3 extends over 16 amino acids. Germline V gives CDR1 SGDLS, CDR2 YYNGEE. The CDR3 sequence: CASSVGGTSPHNEQFF. For the CDR3, the DNA is TGTGCCAGCAGCGTAGGGGGGACTAGCCCCCACAATGAGCAGTTCTTC.

The rearrangement joins TRBV30 to TRBJ1-2, with D perhaps matching TRBD1 (6 bases). Germline assignment: CDR1 GTSNPN and CDR2 SVGIG (reference sequence). This CDR3 has 14 amino acids. V was clipped by 8 bases and J by 2 bases, with 18 bases between them. The CDR3 nucleotides read TGTGCCCGAGACTCCGGGACACCGAACTATGGCTACACCTTC. The encoded protein is CARDSGTPNYGYTF.

J is TRBJ2-1 and V is TRBV9; TRBD2 matches 8 bases. The V segment lost 0 bases and the J segment 4 bases; nucleotides outside the gene matches: 6. In germline, CDR1 is SGDLS, CDR2 YYNGEE. The CDR3 covers 16 residues. For the CDR3, the DNA is TGTGCCAGCAGCGTAGAGGGCGGGGGGAAATACAATGAGCAGTTCTTC. Protein sequence: CASSVEGGGKYNEQFF.

This chain connects TRBV19 to TRBJ2-3; no definite D call. The CDR3 has 14 residues. Trimming pared 8 bases from V and 3 bases from J, leaving 15 bases between. Looked up from germline, CDR1 is LNHDA and CDR2 is SQIVND (reference sequence). The CDR3 spells CASRTFIVTDTQYF. CDR3 DNA sequence: TGTGCCAGTCGCACCTTCATAGTAACAGATACGCAGTATTTT.

V and J are TRBV4-3 and TRBJ2-7; 8 bases line up with TRBD2. CDR3 length: 14 residues. Trimming took 1 base from V and 9 from J; bases not matched to a gene: 8. Germline V gene sequence: CDR1 LGHNA, CDR2 YSLEER. DNA of the CDR3: TGCGCCAGCAGCCAAGGGACAAATAGCGGGGTGCAGTACTTC. This codes for CASSQGTNSGVQYF.

V gene TRBV27 combines with J gene TRBJ2-5, with 9 nucleotides matching TRBD2. Germline V gene sequence: CDR1 MNHEY, CDR2 SMNVEV (reference sequence). J was trimmed by 5 bases and V by 5 bases; bases with no gene match: 12. The CDR3 is 16 amino acids. As DNA, the CDR3 is TGTGCCAGCAGTCCCCTGGGGCTAGCGGGACGTGAGACCCAGTACTTC. This sequence encodes CASSPLGLAGRETQYF.